The present TCR beta chain was sequenced within a study of response to subunit inactivated influenza vaccine. Notes on this clonotype: The antigen remains unidentified.

MiXCR, run by TCRdb on the RT-PCR reads, gives a single entry per CDR3 protein. Among under 950,000 distinct CDR3 sequences listed, 21% were seen once. Broader study findings: Authors suggested that a seasonal influenza vaccination recruits few new T cells each time.

Germline V gene lookup returns CDR1 KGHDR and CDR2 SFDVKD. The CDR3 runs to 12 residues. V was clipped by 6 bases and J by 7 bases, with 8 bases between them. The TCR originated in a man aged 50 to 59 who received an inactivated influenza vaccine. The rearrangement uses TRBV24-1 and TRBJ2-2, with D unresolved. The sample here was PBMCs from blood, taken about 5 days after vaccination. The CDR3 coding sequence is TGTGCCACCAGTTTTGGAGTCGGGGAGCTGTTTTTT. Its translation: CATSFGVGELFF.